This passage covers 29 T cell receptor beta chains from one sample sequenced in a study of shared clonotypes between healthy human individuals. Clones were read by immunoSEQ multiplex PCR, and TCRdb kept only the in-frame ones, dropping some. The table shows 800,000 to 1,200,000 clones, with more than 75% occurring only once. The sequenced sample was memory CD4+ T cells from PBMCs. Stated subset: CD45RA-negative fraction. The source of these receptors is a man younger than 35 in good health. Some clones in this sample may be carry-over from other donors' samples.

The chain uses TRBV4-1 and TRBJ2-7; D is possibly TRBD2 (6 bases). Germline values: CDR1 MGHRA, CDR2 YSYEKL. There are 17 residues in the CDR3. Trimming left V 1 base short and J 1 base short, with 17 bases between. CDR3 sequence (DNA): TGCGCCAGCAGCCAAGCGCCGGTGGGGGGAGGTTCCTACGAGCAGTACTTC. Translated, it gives CASSQAPVGGGSYEQYF.

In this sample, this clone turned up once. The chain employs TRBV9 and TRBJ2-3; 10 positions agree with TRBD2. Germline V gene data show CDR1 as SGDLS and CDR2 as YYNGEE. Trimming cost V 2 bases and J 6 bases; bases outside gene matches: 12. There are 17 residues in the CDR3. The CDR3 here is CASSVSSGSGSGDTQYF. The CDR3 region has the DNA TGTGCCAGCAGCGTGTCTAGCGGGAGTGGTTCAGGGGATACGCAGTATTTT. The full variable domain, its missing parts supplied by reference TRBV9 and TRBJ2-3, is DSGVTQTPKHLITATGQRVTLRCSPRSGDLSVYWYQQSLDQGLQFLIQYYNGEERAKGNILERFSAQQFPDLHSELNLSSLELGDSALYFCASSVSSGSGSGDTQYFGPGTRLTVL.

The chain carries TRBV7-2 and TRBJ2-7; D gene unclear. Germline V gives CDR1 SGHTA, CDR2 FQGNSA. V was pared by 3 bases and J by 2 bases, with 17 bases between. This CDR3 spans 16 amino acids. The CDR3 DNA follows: TGTGCCAGCAGCTTTCGGGTGGAACTGGGGACCTACGAGCAGTACTTC. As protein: CASSFRVELGTYEQYF.

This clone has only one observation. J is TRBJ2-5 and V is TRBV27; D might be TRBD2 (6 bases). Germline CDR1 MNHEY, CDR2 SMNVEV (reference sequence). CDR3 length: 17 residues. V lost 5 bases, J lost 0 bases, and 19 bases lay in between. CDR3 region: CASSVRRDSQYQETQYF. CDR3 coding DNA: TGTGCCAGCAGTGTCCGCCGGGACTCGCAATACCAAGAGACCCAGTACTTC.

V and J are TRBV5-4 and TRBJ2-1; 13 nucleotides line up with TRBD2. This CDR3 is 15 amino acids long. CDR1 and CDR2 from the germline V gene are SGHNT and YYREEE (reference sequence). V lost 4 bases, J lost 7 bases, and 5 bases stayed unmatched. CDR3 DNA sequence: TGTGCCAGCAGCACCCCGACTAGCGGGAGGAATGAGCAGTTCTTC. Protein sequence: CASSTPTSGRNEQFF.

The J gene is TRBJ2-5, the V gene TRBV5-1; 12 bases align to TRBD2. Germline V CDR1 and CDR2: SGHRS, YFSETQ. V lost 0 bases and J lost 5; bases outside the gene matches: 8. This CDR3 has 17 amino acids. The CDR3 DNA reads TGCGCCAGCAGCTTGGGTCCTAGCGGGAGGGCCATGGAGACCCAGTACTTC. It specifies CASSLGPSGRAMETQYF.

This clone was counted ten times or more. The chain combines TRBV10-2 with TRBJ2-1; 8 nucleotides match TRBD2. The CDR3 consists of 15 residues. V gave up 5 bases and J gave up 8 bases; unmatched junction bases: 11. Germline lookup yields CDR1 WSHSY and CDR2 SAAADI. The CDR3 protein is CASSKRAGGPDEQFF. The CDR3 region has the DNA TGCGCCAGCAGTAAACGGGCGGGAGGTCCGGATGAGCAGTTCTTC.

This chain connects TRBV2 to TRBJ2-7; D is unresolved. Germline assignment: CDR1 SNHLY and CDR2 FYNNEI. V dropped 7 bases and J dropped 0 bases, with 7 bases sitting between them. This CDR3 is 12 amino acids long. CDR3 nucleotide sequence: TGTGCCAGCACTCAACTCTCCTACGAGCAGTACTTC. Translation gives CASTQLSYEQYF.

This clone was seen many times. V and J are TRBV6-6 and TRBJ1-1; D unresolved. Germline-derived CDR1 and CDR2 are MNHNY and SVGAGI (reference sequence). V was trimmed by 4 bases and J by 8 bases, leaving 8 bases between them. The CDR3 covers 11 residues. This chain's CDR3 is CASSLYSEAFF. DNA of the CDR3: TGTGCCAGCAGTTTGTACAGCGAAGCTTTCTTT.

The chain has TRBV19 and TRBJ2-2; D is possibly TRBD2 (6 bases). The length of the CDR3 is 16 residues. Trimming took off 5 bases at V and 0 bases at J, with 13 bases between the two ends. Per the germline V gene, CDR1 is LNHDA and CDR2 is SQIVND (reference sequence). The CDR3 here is CASSYGGTSNTGELFF. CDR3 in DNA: TGTGCCAGTAGTTATGGTGGGACTTCGAACACCGGGGAGCTGTTTTTT.

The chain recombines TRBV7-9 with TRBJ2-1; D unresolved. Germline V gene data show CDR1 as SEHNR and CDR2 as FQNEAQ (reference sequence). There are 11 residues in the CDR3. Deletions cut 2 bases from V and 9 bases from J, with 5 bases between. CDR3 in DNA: TGTGCCAGCAGCTTACTTGGTGAGCAGTTCTTC. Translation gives CASSLLGEQFF. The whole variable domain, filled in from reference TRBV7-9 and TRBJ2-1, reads DTGVSQNPRHKITKRGQNVTFRCDPISEHNRLYWYRQTLGQGPEFLTYFQNEAQLEKSRLLSDRFSAERPKGSFSTLEIQRTEQGDSAMYLCASSLLGEQFFGPGTRLTVL.

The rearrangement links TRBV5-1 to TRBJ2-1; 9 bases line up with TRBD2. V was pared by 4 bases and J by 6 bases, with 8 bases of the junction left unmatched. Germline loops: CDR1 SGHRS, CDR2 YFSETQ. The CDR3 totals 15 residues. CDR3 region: CASSIIAGVSNEQFF. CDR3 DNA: TGCGCCAGCAGCATAATAGCGGGAGTCTCCAATGAGCAGTTCTTC.

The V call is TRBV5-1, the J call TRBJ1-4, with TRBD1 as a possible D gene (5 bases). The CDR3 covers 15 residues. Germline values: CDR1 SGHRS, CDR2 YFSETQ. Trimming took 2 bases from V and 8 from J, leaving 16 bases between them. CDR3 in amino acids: CASSLLKGEEEKLFF. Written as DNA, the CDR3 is TGCGCCAGCAGCTTATTAAAAGGGGAAGAGGAAAAACTGTTTTTT.

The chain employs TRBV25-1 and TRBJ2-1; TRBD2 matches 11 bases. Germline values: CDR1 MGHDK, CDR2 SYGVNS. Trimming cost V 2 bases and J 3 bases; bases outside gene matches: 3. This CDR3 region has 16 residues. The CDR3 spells CASSEAGTSGYNEQFF. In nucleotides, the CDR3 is TGTGCCAGCAGTGAAGCCGGGACTAGCGGCTACAATGAGCAGTTCTTC.

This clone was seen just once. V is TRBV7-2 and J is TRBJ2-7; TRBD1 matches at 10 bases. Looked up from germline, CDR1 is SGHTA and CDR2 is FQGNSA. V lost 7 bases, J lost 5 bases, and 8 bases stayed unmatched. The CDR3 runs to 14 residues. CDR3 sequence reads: CASKRTGGGDEQYF. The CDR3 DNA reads TGTGCCAGCAAGAGGACAGGGGGTGGGGACGAGCAGTACTTC.

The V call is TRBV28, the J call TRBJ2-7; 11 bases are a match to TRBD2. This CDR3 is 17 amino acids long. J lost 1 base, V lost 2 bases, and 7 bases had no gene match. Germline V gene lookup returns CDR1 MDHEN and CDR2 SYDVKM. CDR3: CASSLRPGTSGSYEQYF. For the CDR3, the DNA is TGTGCCAGCAGTTTAAGGCCCGGGACTAGCGGATCCTACGAGCAGTACTTC. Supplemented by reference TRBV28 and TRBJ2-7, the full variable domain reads DVKVTQSSRYLVKRTGEKVFLECVQDMDHENMFWYRQDPGLGLRLIYFSYDVKMKEKGDIPEGYSVSREKKERFSLILESASTNQTSMYLCASSLRPGTSGSYEQYFGPGTRLTVT.

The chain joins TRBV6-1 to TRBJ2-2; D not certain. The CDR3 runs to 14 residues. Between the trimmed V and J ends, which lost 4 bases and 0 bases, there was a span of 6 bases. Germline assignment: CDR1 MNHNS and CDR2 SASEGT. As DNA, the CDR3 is TGTGCCAGCAGTGTAAGTCCGAACACCGGGGAGCTGTTTTTT. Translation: CASSVSPNTGELFF.

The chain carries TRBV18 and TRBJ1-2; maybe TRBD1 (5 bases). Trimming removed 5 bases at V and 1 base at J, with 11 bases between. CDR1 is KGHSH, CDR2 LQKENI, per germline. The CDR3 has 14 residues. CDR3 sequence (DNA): TGTGCCAGCTCATCAGCGAGGGGTAACTATGGCTACACCTTC. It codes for CASSSARGNYGYTF.

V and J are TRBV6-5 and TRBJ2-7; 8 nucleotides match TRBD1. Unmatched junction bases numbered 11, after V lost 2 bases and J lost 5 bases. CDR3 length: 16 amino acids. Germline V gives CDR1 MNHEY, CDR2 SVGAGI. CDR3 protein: CASSYTALPGQDEQYF. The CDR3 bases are TGTGCCAGCAGTTACACCGCCCTTCCGGGACAGGACGAGCAGTACTTC.

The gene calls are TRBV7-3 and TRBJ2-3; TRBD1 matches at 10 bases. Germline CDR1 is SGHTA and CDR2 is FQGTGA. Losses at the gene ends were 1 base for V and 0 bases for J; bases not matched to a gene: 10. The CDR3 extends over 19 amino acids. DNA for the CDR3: TGTGCCAGCAGCTTAAGGGCTCCGGGACAGGGGATTAGCACAGATACGCAGTATTTT. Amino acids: CASSLRAPGQGISTDTQYF.

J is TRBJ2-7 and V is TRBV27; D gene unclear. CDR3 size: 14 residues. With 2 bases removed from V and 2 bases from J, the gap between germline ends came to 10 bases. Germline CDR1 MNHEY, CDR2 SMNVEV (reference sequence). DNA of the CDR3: TGTGCCAGCAGTTTAAGATCGACCCCCTACGAGCAGTACTTC. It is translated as CASSLRSTPYEQYF.

CDR3 coding DNA: TGTGCCAGCAGTGTTATGGCGGGAGAAGGCGAGCAGTACTTC. Amino acid sequence: CASSVMAGEGEQYF. This chain connects TRBV2 to TRBJ2-7; TRBD2 matches 7 bases. Per the germline V gene, CDR1 is SNHLY and CDR2 is FYNNEI. J was trimmed by 6 bases and V by 4 bases; bases with no gene match: 9. The CDR3 is 14 amino acids. Based on the CDR3 plus reference TRBV2 and TRBJ2-7, the full variable domain is EPEVTQTPSHQVTQMGQEVILRCVPISNHLYFYWYRQILGQKVEFLVSFYNNEISEKSEIFDDQFSVERPDGSNFTLKIRSTKLEDSAMYFCASSVMAGEGEQYFGPGTRLTVT.

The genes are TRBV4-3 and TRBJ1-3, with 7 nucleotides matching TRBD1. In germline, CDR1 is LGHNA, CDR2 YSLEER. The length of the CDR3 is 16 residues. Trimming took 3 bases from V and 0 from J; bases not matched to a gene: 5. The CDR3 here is CASSQDPGGSGNTIYF. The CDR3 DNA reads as TGCGCCAGCAGCCAGGATCCAGGGGGCTCTGGAAACACCATATATTTT.

CDR3 loop: CASSPGAGNTGANVLTF. The CDR3 bases are TGTGCCAGCTCCCCGGGGGCAGGGAACACTGGGGCCAACGTCCTGACTTTC. The chain combines TRBV18 with TRBJ2-6, with D tentatively TRBD1 or TRBD2 (6 bases each). Germline V gene data show CDR1 as KGHSH and CDR2 as LQKENI. This CDR3 region has 17 residues. The V end was cut by 6 bases, the J end by 2 bases, with 17 bases between.

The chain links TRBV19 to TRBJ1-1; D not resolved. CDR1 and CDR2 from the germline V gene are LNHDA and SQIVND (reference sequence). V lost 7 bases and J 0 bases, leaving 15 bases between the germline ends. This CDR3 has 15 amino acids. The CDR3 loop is CASTKSGKLNTEAFF. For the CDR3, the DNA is TGTGCCAGTACCAAGTCGGGGAAGCTGAACACTGAAGCTTTCTTT.

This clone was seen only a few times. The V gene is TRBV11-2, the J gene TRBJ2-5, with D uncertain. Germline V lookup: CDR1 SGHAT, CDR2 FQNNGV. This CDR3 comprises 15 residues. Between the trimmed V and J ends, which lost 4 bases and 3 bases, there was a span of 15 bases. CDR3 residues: CASSSRQSLEETQYF. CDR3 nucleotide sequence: TGTGCCAGCAGCTCCCGTCAATCGCTGGAAGAGACCCAGTACTTC.

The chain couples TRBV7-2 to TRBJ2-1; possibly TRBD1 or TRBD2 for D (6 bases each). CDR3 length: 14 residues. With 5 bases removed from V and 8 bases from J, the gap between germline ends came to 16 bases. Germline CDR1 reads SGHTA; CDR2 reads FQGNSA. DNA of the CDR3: TGTGCCAGCAGCCCACAGGGAGGCGCGGATGAGCAGTTCTTC. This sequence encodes CASSPQGGADEQFF.

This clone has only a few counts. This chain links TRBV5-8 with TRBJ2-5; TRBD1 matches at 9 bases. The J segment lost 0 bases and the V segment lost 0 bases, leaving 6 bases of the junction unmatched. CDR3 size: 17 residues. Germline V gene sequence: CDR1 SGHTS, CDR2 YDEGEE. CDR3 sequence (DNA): TGTGCCAGCAGCTTGGGGGGACAGGGACTGTACCAAGAGACCCAGTACTTC. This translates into CASSLGGQGLYQETQYF.

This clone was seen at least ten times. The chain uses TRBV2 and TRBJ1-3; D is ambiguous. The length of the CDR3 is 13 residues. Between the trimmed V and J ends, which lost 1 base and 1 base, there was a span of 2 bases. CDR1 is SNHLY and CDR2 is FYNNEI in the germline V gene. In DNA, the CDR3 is TGTGCCAGCAGTGAAGAGTCTGGAAACACCATATATTTT. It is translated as CASSEESGNTIYF.